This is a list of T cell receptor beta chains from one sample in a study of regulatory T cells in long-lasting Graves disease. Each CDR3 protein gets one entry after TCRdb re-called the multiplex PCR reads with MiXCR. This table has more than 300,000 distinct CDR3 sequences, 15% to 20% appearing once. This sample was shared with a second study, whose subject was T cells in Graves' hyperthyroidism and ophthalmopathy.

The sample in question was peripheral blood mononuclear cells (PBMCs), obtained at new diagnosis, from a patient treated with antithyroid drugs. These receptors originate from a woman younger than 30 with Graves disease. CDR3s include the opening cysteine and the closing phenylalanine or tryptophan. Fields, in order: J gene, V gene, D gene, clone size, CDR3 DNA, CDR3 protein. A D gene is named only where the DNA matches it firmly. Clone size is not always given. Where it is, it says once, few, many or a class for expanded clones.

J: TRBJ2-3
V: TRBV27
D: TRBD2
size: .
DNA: TGTGCCAGCAGTCCCCGAACTAGCGTGGATACGCAGTATTTT
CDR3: CASSPRTSVDTQYF

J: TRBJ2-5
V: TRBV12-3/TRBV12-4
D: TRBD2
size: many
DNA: TGTGCCAGCAGTTTAGGAGCGGGGGGCCTGCGGGAGACCCAGTACTTC
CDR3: CASSLGAGGLRETQYF

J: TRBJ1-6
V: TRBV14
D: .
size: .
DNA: TGTGCCAGCAGCCCGCGGGCCCTATCTTTAGCCCTCCACTTT
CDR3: CASSPRALSLALHF

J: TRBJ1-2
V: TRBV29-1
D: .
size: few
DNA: TGCAGCGTTGGGAAGGCTCAGGGCTACACCTTC
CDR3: CSVGKAQGYTF

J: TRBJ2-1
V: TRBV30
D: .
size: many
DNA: TGTGCCTGGAGTGTAGCCTATTCGGGTGAGCAGTTCTTC
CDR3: CAWSVAYSGEQFF

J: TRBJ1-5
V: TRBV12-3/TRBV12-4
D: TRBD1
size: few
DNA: TGTGCCAGCAGTTTTGGGACAGGCCCTATCAGCAATCAGCCCCAGCATTTT
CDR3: CASSFGTGPISNQPQHF

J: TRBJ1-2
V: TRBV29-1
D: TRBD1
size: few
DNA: TGCAGCGTTGAAGATCCGCCAGGGGGCTATGGCTACACCTTC
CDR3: CSVEDPPGGYGYTF

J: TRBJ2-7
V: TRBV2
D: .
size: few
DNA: TGTGCCAGCAGTTCCGTGAGGGTAGGGTACGAGCAGTACTTC
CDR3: CASSSVRVGYEQYF

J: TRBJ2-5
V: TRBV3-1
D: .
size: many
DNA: TGTGCCACCTCGACATTTCAAGAGACCCAGTACTTC
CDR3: CATSTFQETQYF

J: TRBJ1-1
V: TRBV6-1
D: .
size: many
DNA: TGTGCCAGCACGGAATTTTCCACTGAAGCTTTCTTT
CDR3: CASTEFSTEAFF

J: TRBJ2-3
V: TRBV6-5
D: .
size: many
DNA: TGTGCCAGCAGTTACCGTTCAGCTGGTGCCCCTACAGATACGCAGTATTTT
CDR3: CASSYRSAGAPTDTQYF

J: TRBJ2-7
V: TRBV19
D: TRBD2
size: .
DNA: TGTGCCAGTAGTATCTCCGGGGGGGCCTTATCCGAGCAGTACTTC
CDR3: CASSISGGALSEQYF

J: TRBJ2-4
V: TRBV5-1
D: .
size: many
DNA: TGCGCCAGCAGCTTGGCGGCAGGGGTAGGGGACATTCAGTACTTC
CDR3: CASSLAAGVGDIQYF

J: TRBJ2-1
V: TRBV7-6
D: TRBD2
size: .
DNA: TGTGCCAGCAGCTTAGGGTCCGGGACTAGCGGCGATGAGCAGTTCTTC
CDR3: CASSLGSGTSGDEQFF

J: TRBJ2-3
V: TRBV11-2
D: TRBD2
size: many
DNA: TGTGCCAGCAGCTTAGTTCGGTGGGGACTAGCGGGAGGTACAGATACGCAGTATTTT
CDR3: CASSLVRWGLAGGTDTQYF